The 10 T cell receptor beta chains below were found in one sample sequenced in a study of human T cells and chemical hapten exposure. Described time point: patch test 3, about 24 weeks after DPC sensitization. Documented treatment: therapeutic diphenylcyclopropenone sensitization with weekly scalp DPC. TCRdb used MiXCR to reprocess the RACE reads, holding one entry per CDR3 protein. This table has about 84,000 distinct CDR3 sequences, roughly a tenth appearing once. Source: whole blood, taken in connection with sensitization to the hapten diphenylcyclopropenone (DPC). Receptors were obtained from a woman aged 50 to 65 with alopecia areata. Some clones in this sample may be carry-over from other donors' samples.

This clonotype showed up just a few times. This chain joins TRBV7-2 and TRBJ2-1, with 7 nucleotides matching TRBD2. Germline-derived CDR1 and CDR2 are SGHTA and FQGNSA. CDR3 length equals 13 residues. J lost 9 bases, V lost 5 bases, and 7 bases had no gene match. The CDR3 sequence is CASSVTLAGEQFF. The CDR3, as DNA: TGTGCCAGCAGCGTGACTTTAGCGGGTGAGCAGTTCTTC.

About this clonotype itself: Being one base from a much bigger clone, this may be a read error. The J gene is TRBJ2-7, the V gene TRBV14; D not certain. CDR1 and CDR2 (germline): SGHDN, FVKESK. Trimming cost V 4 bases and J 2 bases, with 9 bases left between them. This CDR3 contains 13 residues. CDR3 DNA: TGTGCCAGCAGCCGAAGTCAGGCCTACGAGCAGTACTTC. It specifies CASSRSQAYEQYF.

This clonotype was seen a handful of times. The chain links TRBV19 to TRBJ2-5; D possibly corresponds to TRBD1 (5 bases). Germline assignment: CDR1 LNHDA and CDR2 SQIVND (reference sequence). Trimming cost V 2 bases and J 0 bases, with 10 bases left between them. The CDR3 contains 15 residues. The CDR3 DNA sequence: TGTGCCAGTAGTATACAGGGTGGGGACCAAGAGACCCAGTACTTC. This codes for CASSIQGGDQETQYF.

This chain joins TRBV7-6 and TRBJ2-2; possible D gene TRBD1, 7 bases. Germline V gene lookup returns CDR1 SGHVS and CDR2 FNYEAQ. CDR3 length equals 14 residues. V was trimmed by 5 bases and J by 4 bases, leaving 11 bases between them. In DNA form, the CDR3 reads TGTGCCAGCAGCCGACAGGGAGGCACCGGGGAGCTGTTTTTT. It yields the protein CASSRQGGTGELFF.

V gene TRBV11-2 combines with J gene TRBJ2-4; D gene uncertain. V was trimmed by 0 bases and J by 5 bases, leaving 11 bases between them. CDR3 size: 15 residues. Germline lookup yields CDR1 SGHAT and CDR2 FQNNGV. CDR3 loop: CASSLDPGSQNIQYF. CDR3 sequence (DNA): TGTGCCAGCAGCTTAGATCCTGGAAGTCAAAACATTCAGTACTTC.

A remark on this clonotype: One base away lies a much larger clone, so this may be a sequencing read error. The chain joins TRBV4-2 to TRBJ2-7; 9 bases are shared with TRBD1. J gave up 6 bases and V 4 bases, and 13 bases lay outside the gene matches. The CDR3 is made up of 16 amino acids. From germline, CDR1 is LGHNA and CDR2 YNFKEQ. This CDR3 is CASSPIPRQGGCEQYF. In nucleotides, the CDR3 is TGTGCCAGCAGCCCTATACCCCGACAGGGGGGCTGCGAGCAGTACTTC.

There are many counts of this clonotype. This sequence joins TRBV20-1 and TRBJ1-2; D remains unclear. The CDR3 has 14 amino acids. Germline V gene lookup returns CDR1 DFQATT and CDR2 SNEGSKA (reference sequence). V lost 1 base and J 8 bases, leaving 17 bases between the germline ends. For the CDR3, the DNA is TGCAGTGCTAGAGCCCCAGGAAGGGATCGAGGCTACACCTTC. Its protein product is CSARAPGRDRGYTF.

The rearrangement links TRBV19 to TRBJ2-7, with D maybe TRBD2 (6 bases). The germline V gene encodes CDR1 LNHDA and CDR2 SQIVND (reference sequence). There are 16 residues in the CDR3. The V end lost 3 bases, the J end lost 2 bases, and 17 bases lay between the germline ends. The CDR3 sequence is CASSIYGGGPAYEQYF. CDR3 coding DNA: TGTGCCAGTAGTATTTACGGGGGAGGTCCCGCCTACGAGCAGTACTTC. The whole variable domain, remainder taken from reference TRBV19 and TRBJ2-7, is DGGITQSPKYLFRKEGQNVTLSCEQNLNHDAMYWYRQDPGQGLRLIYYSQIVNDFQKGDIAEGYSVSREKKESFPLTVTSAQKNPTAFYLCASSIYGGGPAYEQYFGPGTRLTVT.

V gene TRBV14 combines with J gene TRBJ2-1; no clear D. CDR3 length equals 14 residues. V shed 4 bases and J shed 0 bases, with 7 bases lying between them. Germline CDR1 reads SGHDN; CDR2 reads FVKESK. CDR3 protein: CASSPFTSYNEQFF. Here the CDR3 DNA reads TGTGCCAGCAGCCCCTTCACCTCCTACAATGAGCAGTTCTTC.

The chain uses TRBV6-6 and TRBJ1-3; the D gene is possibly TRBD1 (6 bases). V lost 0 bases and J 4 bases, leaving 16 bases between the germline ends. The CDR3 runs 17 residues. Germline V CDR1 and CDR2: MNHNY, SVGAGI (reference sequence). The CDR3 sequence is CASSYSQQGVAGNTIYF. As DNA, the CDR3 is TGTGCCAGCAGTTACTCGCAACAGGGTGTTGCGGGAAACACCATATATTTT.